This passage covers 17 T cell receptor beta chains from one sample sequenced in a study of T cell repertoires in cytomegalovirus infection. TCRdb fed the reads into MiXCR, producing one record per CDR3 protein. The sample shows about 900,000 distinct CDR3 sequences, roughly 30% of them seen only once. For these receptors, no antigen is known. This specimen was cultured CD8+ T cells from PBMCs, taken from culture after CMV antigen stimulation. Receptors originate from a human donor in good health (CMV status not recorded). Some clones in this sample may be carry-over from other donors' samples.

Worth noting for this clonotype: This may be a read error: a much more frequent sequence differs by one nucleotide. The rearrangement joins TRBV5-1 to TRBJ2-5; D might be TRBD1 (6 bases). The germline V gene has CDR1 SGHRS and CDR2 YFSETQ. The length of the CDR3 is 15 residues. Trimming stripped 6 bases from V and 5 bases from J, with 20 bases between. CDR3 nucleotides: TGCGCCAGCAACATCTCCAGGGGTCTTTCGGAGACCCAGTACTTC. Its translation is CASNISRGLSETQYF.

The CDR3 region has the DNA TGTGCCAGCAGCCCGACAGGGATGGGTGGCTACACCTTC. It specifies CASSPTGMGGYTF. V gene TRBV12-3 or TRBV12-4 combines with J gene TRBJ1-2, with 7 bases matching TRBD1. The CDR3 has 13 residues. V was pared by 6 bases and J by 7 bases, with 8 bases of the junction left unmatched.

This chain's CDR3 is CANSLGGPGLDYGYTF. The CDR3 DNA reads as TGTGCCAACAGCTTAGGGGGGCCAGGGTTGGACTATGGCTACACCTTC. The gene calls are TRBV5-3 and TRBJ1-2; D is perhaps TRBD1 (6 bases). TRBV5-3 is an open reading frame whose function is uncertain. V lost 9 bases, J lost 3 bases, and 24 bases lay in between. The CDR3 consists of 16 residues.

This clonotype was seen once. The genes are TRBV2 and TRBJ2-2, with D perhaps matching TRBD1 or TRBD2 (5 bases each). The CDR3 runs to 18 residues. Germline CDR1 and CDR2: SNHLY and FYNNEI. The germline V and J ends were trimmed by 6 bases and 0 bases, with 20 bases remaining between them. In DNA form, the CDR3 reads TGTGCCAGCAGGGCGCTATCGGGGCAGCTTACGAACACCGGGGAGCTGTTTTTT. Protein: CASRALSGQLTNTGELFF. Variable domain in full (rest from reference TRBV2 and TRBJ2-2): EPEVTQTPSHQVTQMGQEVILRCVPISNHLYFYWYRQILGQKVEFLVSFYNNEISEKSEIFDDQFSVERPDGSNFTLKIRSTKLEDSAMYFCASRALSGQLTNTGELFFGEGSRLTVL.

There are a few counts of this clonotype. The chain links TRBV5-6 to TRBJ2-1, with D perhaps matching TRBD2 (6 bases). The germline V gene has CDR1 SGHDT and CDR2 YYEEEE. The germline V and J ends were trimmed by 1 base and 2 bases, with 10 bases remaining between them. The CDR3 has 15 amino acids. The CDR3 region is CASSLRTSTYNEQFF. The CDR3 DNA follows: TGTGCCAGCAGCTTGAGAACTAGCACCTACAATGAGCAGTTCTTC.

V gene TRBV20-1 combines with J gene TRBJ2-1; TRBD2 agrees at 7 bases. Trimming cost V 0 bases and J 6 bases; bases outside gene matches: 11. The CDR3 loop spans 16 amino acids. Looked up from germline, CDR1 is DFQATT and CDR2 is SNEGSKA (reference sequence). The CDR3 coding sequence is TGCAGTGCTAGAGATGACTGGACGGGGGGATTCAATGAGCAGTTCTTC. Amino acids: CSARDDWTGGFNEQFF.

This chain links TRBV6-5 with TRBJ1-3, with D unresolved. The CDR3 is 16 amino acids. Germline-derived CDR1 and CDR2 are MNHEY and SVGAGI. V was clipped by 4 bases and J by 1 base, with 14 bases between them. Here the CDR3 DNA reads TGTGCCAGCAGTTCCCAGAGGAGCAGATCTGGAAACACCATATATTTT. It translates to CASSSQRSRSGNTIYF.

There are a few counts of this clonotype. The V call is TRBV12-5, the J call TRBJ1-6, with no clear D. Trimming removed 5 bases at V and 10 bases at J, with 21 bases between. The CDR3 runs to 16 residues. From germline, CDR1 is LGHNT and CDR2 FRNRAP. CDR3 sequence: CASGLSDPAEISPLHF. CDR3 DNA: TGTGCTAGTGGTCTCTCGGACCCAGCAGAAATCTCACCCCTCCACTTT.

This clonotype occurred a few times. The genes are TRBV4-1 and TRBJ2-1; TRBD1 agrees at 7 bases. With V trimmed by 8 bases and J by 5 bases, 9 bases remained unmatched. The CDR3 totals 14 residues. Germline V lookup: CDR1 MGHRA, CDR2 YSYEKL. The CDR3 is CASLKGGAHNEQFF. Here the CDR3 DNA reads TGCGCCAGCTTAAAAGGGGGCGCCCACAATGAGCAGTTCTTC.

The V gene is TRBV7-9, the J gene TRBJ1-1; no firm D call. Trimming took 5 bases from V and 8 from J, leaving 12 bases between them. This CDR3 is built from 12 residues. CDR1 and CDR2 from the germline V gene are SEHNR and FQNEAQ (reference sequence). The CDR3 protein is CASSPGQTEAFF. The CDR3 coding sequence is TGTGCCAGCAGCCCAGGCCAAACCGAAGCTTTCTTT.

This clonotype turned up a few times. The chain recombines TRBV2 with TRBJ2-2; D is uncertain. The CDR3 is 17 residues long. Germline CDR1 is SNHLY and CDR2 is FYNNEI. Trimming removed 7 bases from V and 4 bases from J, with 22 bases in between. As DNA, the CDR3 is TGTGCCAGCATCGCGCGCCTCAGCCTTTTTGGCACCGGGGAGCTGTTTTTT. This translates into CASIARLSLFGTGELFF.

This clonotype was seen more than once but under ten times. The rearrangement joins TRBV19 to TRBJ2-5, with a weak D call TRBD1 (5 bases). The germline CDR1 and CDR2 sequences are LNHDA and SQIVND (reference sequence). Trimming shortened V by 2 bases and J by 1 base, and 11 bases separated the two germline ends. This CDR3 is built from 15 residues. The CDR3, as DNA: TGTGCCAGTAGTATATGGCCAGGGATCCAAGAGACCCAGTACTTC. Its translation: CASSIWPGIQETQYF.

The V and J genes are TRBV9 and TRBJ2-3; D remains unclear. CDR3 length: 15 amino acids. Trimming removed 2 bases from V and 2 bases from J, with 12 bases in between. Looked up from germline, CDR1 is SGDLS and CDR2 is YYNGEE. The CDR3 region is CASSVLPNPTDTQYF. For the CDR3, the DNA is TGTGCCAGCAGCGTTCTTCCGAATCCCACAGATACGCAGTATTTT.

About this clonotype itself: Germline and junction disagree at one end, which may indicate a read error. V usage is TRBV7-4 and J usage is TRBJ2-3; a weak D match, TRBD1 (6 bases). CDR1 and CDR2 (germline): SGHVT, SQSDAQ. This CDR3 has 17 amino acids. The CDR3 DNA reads TGTACCAGCAGCTTAGGACCCAGGACAGTTTCTTTATATACGCAGTATTTT. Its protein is CTSSLGPRTVSLYTQYF.

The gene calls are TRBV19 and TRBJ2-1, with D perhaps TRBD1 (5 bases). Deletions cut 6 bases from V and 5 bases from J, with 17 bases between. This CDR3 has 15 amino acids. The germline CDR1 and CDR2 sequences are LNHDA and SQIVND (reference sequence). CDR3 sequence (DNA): TGTGCCAGTAGCCCCCCCAGGGTGTCCCACAATGAGCAGTTCTTC. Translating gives CASSPPRVSHNEQFF.

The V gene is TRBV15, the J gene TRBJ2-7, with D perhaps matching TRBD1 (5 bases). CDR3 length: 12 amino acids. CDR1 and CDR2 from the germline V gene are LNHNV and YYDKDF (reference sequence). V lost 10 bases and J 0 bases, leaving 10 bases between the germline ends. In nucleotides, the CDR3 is TGTGCCAACAGACAGAACTCCTACGAGCAGTACTTC. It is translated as CANRQNSYEQYF.

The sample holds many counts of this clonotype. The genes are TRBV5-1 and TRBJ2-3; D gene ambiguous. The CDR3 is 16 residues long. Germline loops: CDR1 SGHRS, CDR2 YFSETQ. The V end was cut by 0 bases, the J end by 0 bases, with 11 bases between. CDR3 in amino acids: CASSLVGGFSTDTQYF. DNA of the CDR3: TGCGCCAGCAGCTTGGTCGGCGGATTTAGCACAGATACGCAGTATTTT.